These T cell receptor beta chains were read from a single sample in a study of response to subunit inactivated influenza vaccine. TCRdb re-called the RT-PCR reads with MiXCR, one entry per CDR3 protein. Among hundreds of thousands of distinct CDR3 sequences listed, around 13% were seen once. The sequencing here drew on PBMCs from blood, taken 14 to 15 days before vaccination. The receptors shown here come from a man aged 50 to 60 who received an inactivated influenza vaccine. The CDR3 runs from the conserved cysteine through the conserved F or W. The D gene is left open where the match is weak. Clone size, where shown, is once, few, many, or a class for clones that have expanded.

J gene | D gene | V gene | clone size | CDR3 protein | CDR3 DNA
TRBJ1-1 | NA | TRBV5-6 | NA | CASSLSAGQGIEAFF | TGTGCCAGCAGCTTGAGCGCGGGGCAGGGGATAGAAGCTTTCTTT
TRBJ2-1 | NA | TRBV29-1 | NA | CSGVSTYNEQFF | TGCAGCGGGGTAAGCACCTACAATGAGCAGTTCTTC
TRBJ1-1 | NA | TRBV15 | few | CATSRSTNTEAFF | TGTGCCACCAGCAGATCGACGAACACTGAAGCTTTCTTT
TRBJ2-3 | NA | TRBV6-1 | NA | CASSGPTRGATQYF | TGTGCCAGCAGTGGCCCTACCAGGGGTGCTACGCAGTATTTT
TRBJ1-2 | NA | TRBV28 | many | CASSPAGSNYGYTF | TGTGCCAGCAGTCCAGCGGGGAGTAACTATGGCTACACCTTC
TRBJ1-2 | NA | TRBV28 | NA | CAIASPNYGYTF | TGTGCCATAGCGTCCCCGAACTATGGCTACACCTTC
TRBJ2-4 | NA | TRBV9 | NA | CASSPRLTLAKNIQYF | TGTGCCAGCAGCCCGAGACTAACACTAGCCAAAAACATTCAGTACTTC
TRBJ2-7 | NA | TRBV4-2 | NA | CASSLTVHTYEQYF | TGTGCCAGCAGCCTGACCGTCCATACCTACGAGCAGTACTTC
TRBJ1-5 | NA | TRBV7-9 | many | CASSFPGKHQPQHF | TGTGCCAGCAGCTTTCCAGGGAAGCATCAGCCCCAGCATTTT
TRBJ2-5 | TRBD2 | TRBV20-1 | few | CSALTSGSSETQYF | TGCAGTGCCTTGACTAGCGGGAGTTCAGAGACCCAGTACTTC
TRBJ1-2 | NA | TRBV7-2 | many | CASSLARDGYTF | TGTGCCAGCAGCTTAGCCAGGGATGGCTACACCTTC
TRBJ2-1 | NA | TRBV20-1 | many | CSASSGTSYNEQFF | TGCAGTGCTAGTTCGGGGACATCCTACAATGAGCAGTTCTTC
TRBJ1-4 | TRBD1 | TRBV4-3 | NA | CASSQKHRGANEKLFF | TGCGCCAGCAGCCAAAAACACAGGGGGGCTAATGAAAAACTGTTTTTT
TRBJ1-4 | NA | TRBV6-1 | few | CASSEGGGEKLFF | TGTGCCAGCAGTGAGGGGGGAGGCGAAAAACTGTTTTTT
TRBJ2-1 | TRBD2 | TRBV5-1 | few | CASSSRTSGSLYNEQFF | TGCGCCAGCAGCTCAAGGACTAGCGGGAGTCTCTACAATGAGCAGTTCTTC
TRBJ2-3 | TRBD1 | TRBV4-2 | NA | CASSQGDRAFYGTDTQYF | TGTGCCAGCAGCCAAGGCGACAGGGCTTTCTACGGCACAGATACGCAGTATTTT
TRBJ2-3 | TRBD2 | TRBV19 | NA | CASSPRQGWTSGRTDTQYF | TGTGCCAGTAGTCCGCGACAGGGGTGGACTAGCGGGAGGACAGATACGCAGTATTTT